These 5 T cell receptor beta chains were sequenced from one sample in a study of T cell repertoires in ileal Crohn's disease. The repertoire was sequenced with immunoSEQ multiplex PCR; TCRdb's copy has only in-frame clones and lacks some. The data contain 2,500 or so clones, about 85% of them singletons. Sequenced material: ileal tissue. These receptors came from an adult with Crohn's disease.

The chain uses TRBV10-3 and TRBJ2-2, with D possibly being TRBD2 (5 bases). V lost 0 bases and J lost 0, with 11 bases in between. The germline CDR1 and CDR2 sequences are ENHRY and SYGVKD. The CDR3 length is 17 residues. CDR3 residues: CAISESAPGANTGELFF. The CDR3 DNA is TGTGCCATCAGTGAGTCAGCCCCCGGGGCGAACACCGGGGAGCTGTTTTTT.

This chain's CDR3 is CASHNNQPQHF. CDR3 coding DNA: TGTGCCAGTCACAACAATCAGCCCCAGCATTTT. The chain carries TRBV6-1 and TRBJ1-5; no reliable D call. CDR1 and CDR2 from the germline V gene are MNHNS and SASEGT. Trimming left V 9 bases short and J 3 bases short, with 6 bases between. This CDR3 contains 11 residues.

For the CDR3, the DNA is TGTGCCATCAGGGGAGATGACAGGCTCTATGGCTACACCTTC. It yields the protein CAIRGDDRLYGYTF. The rearrangement uses TRBV10-3 and TRBJ1-2; possible D gene TRBD1, 6 bases. The CDR3 extends over 14 amino acids. CDR1 and CDR2 from the germline V gene are ENHRY and SYGVKD. V was shortened by 6 bases and J by 4 bases, with 15 bases between the two germline ends.

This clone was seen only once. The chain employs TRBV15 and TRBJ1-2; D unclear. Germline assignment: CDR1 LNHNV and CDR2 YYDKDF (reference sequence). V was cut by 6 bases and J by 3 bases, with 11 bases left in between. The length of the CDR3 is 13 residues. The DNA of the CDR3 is TGTGCCACCAGGTCAGGTTACGACTATGGCTACACCTTC. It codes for CATRSGYDYGYTF.

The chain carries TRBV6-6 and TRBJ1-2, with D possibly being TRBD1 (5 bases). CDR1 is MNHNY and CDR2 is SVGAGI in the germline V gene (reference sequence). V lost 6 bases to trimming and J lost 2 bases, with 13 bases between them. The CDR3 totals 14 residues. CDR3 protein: CASSRGARNYGYTF. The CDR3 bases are TGTGCCAGCAGCCGCGGGGCCCGGAACTATGGCTACACCTTC.